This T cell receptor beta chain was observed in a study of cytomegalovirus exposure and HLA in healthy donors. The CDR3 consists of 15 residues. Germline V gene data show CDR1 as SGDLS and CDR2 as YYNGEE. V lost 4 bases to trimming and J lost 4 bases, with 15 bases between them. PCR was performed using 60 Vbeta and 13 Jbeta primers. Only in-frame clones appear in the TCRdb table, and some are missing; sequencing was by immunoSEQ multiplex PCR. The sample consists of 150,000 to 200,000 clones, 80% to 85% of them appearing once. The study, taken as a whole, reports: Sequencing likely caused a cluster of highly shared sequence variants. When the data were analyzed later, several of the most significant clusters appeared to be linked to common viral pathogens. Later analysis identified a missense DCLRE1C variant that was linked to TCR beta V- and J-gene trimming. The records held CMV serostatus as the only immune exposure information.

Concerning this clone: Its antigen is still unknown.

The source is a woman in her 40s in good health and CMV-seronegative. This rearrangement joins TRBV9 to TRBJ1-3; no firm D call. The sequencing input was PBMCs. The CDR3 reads CASSTETVRGNTIYF. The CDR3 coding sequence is TGTGCCAGCAGCACCGAAACCGTGAGAGGAAACACCATATATTTT.